The 3 T cell receptor beta chains given below trace back to one sample, sequenced in a study of control samples from healthy donors and cancer patients. Assay: immunoSEQ multiplex PCR; the TCRdb copy retains only in-frame clones and omits some. The sample contains fewer than 200,000 clones, 85% to 95% of which appear only once. Sequenced: blood. These receptors all stem from a man aged 18-30 years in good health.

The chain recombines TRBV6-1 with TRBJ2-1; no firm D call. CDR3 size: 12 residues. Germline V CDR1 and CDR2: MNHNS, SASEGT. The germline V and J ends were trimmed by 2 bases and 10 bases, with 9 bases remaining between them. DNA of the CDR3: TGTGCCAGCAGTGAACAGAGGATCGAGCAGTTCTTC. Protein: CASSEQRIEQFF.

V gene TRBV6-5 combines with J gene TRBJ2-1, with D unclear. This CDR3 comprises 12 residues. Trimming removed 6 bases from V and 4 bases from J, with 7 bases in between. Germline V CDR1 and CDR2: MNHEY, SVGAGI. This CDR3 is CASSWQYNEQFF. CDR3 nucleotide sequence: TGTGCCAGCAGCTGGCAGTACAATGAGCAGTTCTTC.

A few counts support this clone. CDR3 in DNA: TGTGCCAGCAGTGCGAGAATTGGAAACACCATATATTTT. This encodes CASSARIGNTIYF. The chain combines TRBV2 with TRBJ1-3; D is undetermined. This CDR3 has 13 amino acids. Trimming cost V 4 bases and J 3 bases, with 7 bases left between them. Germline V gene data show CDR1 as SNHLY and CDR2 as FYNNEI.